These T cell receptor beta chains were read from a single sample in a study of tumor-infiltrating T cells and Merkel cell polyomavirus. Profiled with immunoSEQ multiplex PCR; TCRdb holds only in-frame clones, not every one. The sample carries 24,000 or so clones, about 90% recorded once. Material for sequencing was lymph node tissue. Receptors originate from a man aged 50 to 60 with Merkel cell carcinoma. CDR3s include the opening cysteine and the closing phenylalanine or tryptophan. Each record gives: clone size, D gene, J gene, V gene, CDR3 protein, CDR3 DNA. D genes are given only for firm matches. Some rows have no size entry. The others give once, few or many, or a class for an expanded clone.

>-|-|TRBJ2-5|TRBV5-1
CASSSPGLQETQYF
TGCGCCAGCAGCTCTCCAGGACTCCAAGAGACCCAGTACTTC
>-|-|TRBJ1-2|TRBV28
CASSFRFRYGYTF
TGTGCCAGCAGTTTTAGATTTCGCTATGGCTACACCTTC
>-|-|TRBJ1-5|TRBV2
CASNGGDQPQHF
TGTGCCAGCAACGGTGGTGATCAGCCCCAGCATTTT
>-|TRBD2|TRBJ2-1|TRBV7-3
CASSPTSGTYNEQFF
TGTGCCAGCAGCCCGACTAGCGGCACCTACAATGAGCAGTTCTTC
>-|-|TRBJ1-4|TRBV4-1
CAGGEKLFF
TGCGCGGGGGGTGAAAAACTGTTTTTT
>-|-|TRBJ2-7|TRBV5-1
CASSPPPGHHEQYF
TGCGCCAGCAGCCCCCCTCCGGGACACCACGAGCAGTACTTC
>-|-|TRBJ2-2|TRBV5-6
CASSLRVTGELFF
TGTGCCAGCAGCTTGCGGGTTACCGGGGAGCTGTTTTTT
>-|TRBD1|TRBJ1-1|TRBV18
CASSDQQGTNTEAFF
TGTGCCAGCTCAGACCAACAGGGGACGAACACTGAAGCTTTCTTT
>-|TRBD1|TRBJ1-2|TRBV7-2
CASSSGQGAPYGYTF
TGTGCCAGCAGCTCCGGACAGGGGGCGCCCTATGGCTACACCTTC
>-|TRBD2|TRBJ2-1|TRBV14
CASSRDLAGQAYNEQFF
TGTGCCAGCAGCCGAGACCTAGCGGGGCAAGCCTACAATGAGCAGTTCTTC
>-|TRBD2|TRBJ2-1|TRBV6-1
CASSEALRVAGGFF
TGTGCCAGCAGTGAAGCGCTTCGGGTAGCGGGGGGGTTCTTC
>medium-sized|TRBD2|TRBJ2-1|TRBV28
CASSSSSFSGGVSYNEQFF
TGTGCCAGCAGTTCCTCATCCTTTAGCGGGGGGGTCTCCTACAATGAGCAGTTCTTC
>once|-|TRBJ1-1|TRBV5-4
CASSLGGRQGGTEAFF
TGTGCCAGCAGCTTGGGCGGCCGTCAGGGAGGGACTGAAGCTTTCTTT
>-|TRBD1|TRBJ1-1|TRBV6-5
CASSADRANTEAFF
TGTGCCAGCAGTGCGGACAGGGCGAACACTGAAGCTTTCTTT
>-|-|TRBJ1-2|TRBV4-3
CASSQGGLGYGYTF
TGCGCCAGCAGCCAGGGAGGGCTGGGCTATGGCTACACCTTC
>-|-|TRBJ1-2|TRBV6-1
CASSGGLHYGYTF
TGTGCCAGCAGCGGGGGACTCCACTATGGCTACACCTTC
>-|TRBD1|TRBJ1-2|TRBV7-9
CASSPRDRDSYGYTF
TGTGCCAGCAGCCCAAGGGACAGGGATTCGTATGGCTACACCTTC
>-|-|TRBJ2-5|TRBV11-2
CASSLNQGGKTQYF
TGTGCCAGCAGCTTAAATCAGGGCGGAAAGACCCAGTACTTC
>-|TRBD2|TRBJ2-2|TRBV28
CASSEGELAGATGELFF
TGTGCCAGCAGTGAAGGGGAGCTAGCGGGAGCGACCGGGGAGCTGTTTTTT
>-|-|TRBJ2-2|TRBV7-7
CASSPQGNTGELFF
TGTGCTAGCAGCCCCCAGGGGAACACCGGGGAGCTGTTTTTT
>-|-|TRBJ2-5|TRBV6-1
CASSEAGVVTQETQYF
TGTGCCAGCAGTGAAGCGGGCGTCGTGACCCAAGAGACCCAGTACTTC
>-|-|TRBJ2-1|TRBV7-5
CARSLPGTGGFSNEQFF
TGTGCCAGAAGCTTGCCCGGGACAGGGGGCTTTAGCAATGAGCAGTTCTTC
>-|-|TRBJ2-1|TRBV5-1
CASSLWGGTGNEQFF
TGCGCCAGCAGCTTGTGGGGGGGGACAGGAAATGAGCAGTTCTTC
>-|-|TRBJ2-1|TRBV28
CASSLGGTSAGEQFF
TGTGCCAGCAGTTTGGGAGGGACATCGGCTGGTGAGCAGTTCTTC
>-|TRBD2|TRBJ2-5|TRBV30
CAWSRGGAQETQYF
TGTGCCTGGAGCCGCGGGGGGGCTCAGGAGACCCAGTACTTC
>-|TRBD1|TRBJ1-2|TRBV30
CAWHDRDRGYGYTF
TGTGCCTGGCACGACCGGGACAGGGGATATGGCTACACCTTC
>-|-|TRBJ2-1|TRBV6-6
CASSSPRGVEQFF
TGTGCCAGCAGTTCGCCCCGCGGGGTTGAGCAGTTCTTC
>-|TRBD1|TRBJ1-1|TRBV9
CASSGTGMNTEAFF
TGTGCCAGCAGCGGGACAGGGATGAACACTGAAGCTTTCTTT
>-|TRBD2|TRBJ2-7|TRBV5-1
CASSFFSGRASVEQYF
TGCGCCAGCAGCTTCTTTAGCGGGAGGGCCTCCGTCGAGCAGTACTTC